A single sample gave rise to the 18 T cell receptor beta chains below, sequenced in a study of blood T cells in healthy people across ages. With a J-beta primer mix and a sample-barcoded 5' primer, a second PCR ran about 7 to 11 cycles. TCRdb re-analysed the 5' RACE reads in MiXCR, keeping a single row per CDR3 protein. The repertoire holds some 1.6 million distinct CDR3 sequences, with around 36% as singletons. The sample was blood. These TCRs come from a woman aged 25-40 years in good health.

The sample holds a few counts of this clonotype. The V and J genes are TRBV28 and TRBJ2-7; TRBD1 aligns across 9 bases. V was clipped by 9 bases and J by 3 bases; unmatched bases: 6. This CDR3 region has 13 residues. CDR1 is MDHEN and CDR2 is SYDVKM in the germline V gene. CDR3 nucleotide sequence: TGTGCCAGTCGTCGGGACAGGGTCTACGAGCAGTACTTC. Translating gives CASRRDRVYEQYF.

In regard to this clonotype: The limits of the CDR3 on the DNA are not certain, so only TCRdb's listed CDR3 is given. The chain uses TRBV11-3 and TRBJ2-7; the table's D call, TRBD1, has no DNA check behind it. The germline gives CDR1 SGHNT, CDR2 YENEEA. The CDR3 totals 15 residues, both ends included. CDR3 protein: CASSFGPGPLYEQYF.

The rearrangement joins TRBV30 to TRBJ1-5; weak D call: TRBD1 (6 bases). V shed 3 bases and J shed 0 bases, with 9 bases lying between them. CDR3 length equals 14 residues. Germline CDR1 reads GTSNPN; CDR2 reads SVGIG (reference sequence). CDR3 DNA: TGTGCCTGGAGCGCAGGGGCTAGCAATCAGCCCCAGCATTTT. It yields the protein CAWSAGASNQPQHF.

This clonotype was detected a few times. The V call is TRBV7-2, the J call TRBJ2-3; no firm D call. This CDR3 is 15 amino acids long. Deletions cut 1 base from V and 2 bases from J, with 10 bases between. In germline, CDR1 is SGHTA, CDR2 FQGNSA. The CDR3 DNA is TGTGCCAGCAGCTTAGGAGGTGGTCACACAGATACGCAGTATTTT. It specifies CASSLGGGHTDTQYF.

J is TRBJ1-2 and V is TRBV5-1; 7 nucleotides match TRBD1. After removal of 0 bases from V and 6 bases from J, the junction contained 5 bases not matched to a gene. Germline loops: CDR1 SGHRS, CDR2 YFSETQ. The CDR3 is made up of 14 amino acids. CDR3 in amino acids: CASSLGRGSDGYTF. DNA for the CDR3: TGCGCCAGCAGCTTGGGCAGGGGGTCGGATGGCTACACCTTC.

This chain uses TRBV12-3 or TRBV12-4 with TRBJ2-3, with 10 bases matching TRBD2. The CDR3 covers 19 residues. Unmatched junction bases numbered 18, after V lost 3 bases and J lost 6 bases. The CDR3 here is CASSFLTFEASGSGDTQYF. The CDR3 coding sequence is TGTGCCAGCAGTTTTTTGACGTTTGAAGCTAGCGGGAGTGGGGATACGCAGTATTTT.

The CDR3 nucleotides are TGTGCCAGCGCCGCGGGGAGCTCCTACAATGAGCAGTTCTTC. This sequence encodes CASAAGSSYNEQFF. The chain is built from TRBV12-3 or TRBV12-4 and TRBJ2-1; D possibly corresponds to TRBD2 (6 bases). V was trimmed by 8 bases and J by 0 bases, leaving 11 bases between them. This CDR3 spans 14 amino acids.

This clonotype turned up a few times. A single base separates this from a much larger clone, so it may be a read error. This rearrangement joins TRBV29-1 to TRBJ2-5; 9 bases are a match to TRBD2. The germline V gene has CDR1 SQVTM and CDR2 ANQGSEA. J lost 5 bases, V lost 8 bases, and 15 bases had no gene match. The CDR3 has 15 amino acids. The CDR3 here is CSPGPSGGLIETQYF. DNA for the CDR3: TGCAGCCCGGGACCGAGCGGGGGGCTGATCGAGACCCAGTACTTC.

This clonotype occurred once. V usage is TRBV20-1 and J usage is TRBJ1-1; weak D call: TRBD1 (6 bases). Germline V gene data show CDR1 as DFQATT and CDR2 as SNEGSKA (reference sequence). Trimming removed 7 bases from V and 2 bases from J, with 17 bases in between. The CDR3 is made up of 14 amino acids. CDR3: CSGRRGGGNTEAFF. The CDR3, as DNA: TGCAGTGGCAGACGAGGGGGTGGTAACACTGAAGCTTTCTTT.

This chain joins TRBV5-1 and TRBJ2-5; 7 nucleotides align to TRBD1. This CDR3 spans 17 amino acids. Germline V gene lookup returns CDR1 SGHRS and CDR2 YFSETQ. V was clipped by 5 bases and J by 2 bases; unmatched bases: 15. The CDR3 loop reads CASRRTIWTGPQETQYF. The CDR3, as DNA: TGCGCCAGCAGGCGGACGATCTGGACAGGACCTCAAGAGACCCAGTACTTC. Using reference TRBV5-1 and TRBJ2-5 for the parts outside the CDR3, the full variable domain is KAGVTQTPRYLIKTRGQQVTLSCSPISGHRSVSWYQQTPGQGLQFLFEYFSETQRNKGNFPGRFSGRQFSNSRSEMNVSTLELGDSALYLCASRRTIWTGPQETQYFGPGTRLLVL.

This clonotype was counted between two and nine times. J is TRBJ1-1 and V is TRBV4-2; D call uncertain. There are 13 residues in the CDR3. Per germline, CDR1 LGHNA and CDR2 YNFKEQ. The V gene lost 3 bases and the J gene lost 8 bases, with 13 bases spanning the gap. The CDR3 coding sequence is TGTGCCAGCAGCCAGGCCTCAACTTTGGAAGCTTTCTTT. Translation gives CASSQASTLEAFF.

This rearrangement joins TRBV6-1 to TRBJ2-7, with D maybe TRBD2 (5 bases). This CDR3 contains 11 residues. Germline V gives CDR1 MNHNS, CDR2 SASEGT. Trimming left V 8 bases short and J 3 bases short, with 8 bases between. In nucleotides, the CDR3 is TGTGCCAGCGGCGGGCTCTACGAGCAGTACTTC. As protein: CASGGLYEQYF.

Remarks on this clonotype: The junction departs from the called germline gene at one end, perhaps through a read error. The chain is built from TRBV5-1 and TRBJ2-3; 8 nucleotides align to TRBD2. Germline V CDR1 and CDR2: SGHRS, YFSETQ. The CDR3 consists of 16 residues. This CDR3 is CTSSLEQRGSTDTQYF. In DNA, the CDR3 is TGCACCAGCAGCTTGGAGCAGCGGGGGAGCACAGATACGCAGTATTTT. Looking up the rest from reference TRBV5-1 and TRBJ2-3 gives the full variable domain: KAGVTQTPRYLIKTRGQQVTLSCSPISGHRSVSWYQQTPGQGLQFLFEYFSETQRNKGNFPGRFSGRQFSNSRSEMNVSTLELGDSALYLCTSSLEQRGSTDTQYFGPGTRLTVL.

This clonotype came up a few times. This chain uses TRBV18 with TRBJ2-5; perhaps TRBD2 as D (5 bases). Germline assignment: CDR1 KGHSH and CDR2 LQKENI. This CDR3 has 14 amino acids. The ends were cut back, 1 base at V and 5 bases at J, with 11 bases in the middle. CDR3 sequence: CASSPRSGWETQYF. CDR3 coding DNA: TGTGCCAGCTCACCACGGTCGGGGTGGGAGACCCAGTACTTC.

In the case of this clonotype: With a much larger clone just one base away, this may be a read error. The chain links TRBV6-6 to TRBJ2-5, with D unclear. CDR3 length equals 11 residues. Trimming removed 7 bases at V and 11 bases at J, with 14 bases between. Germline V gene lookup returns CDR1 MNHNY and CDR2 SVGAGI (reference sequence). CDR3 bases: TGTGCCAGCAATTCCTCCCTCGGACAGTACTTC. Amino acids: CASNSSLGQYF.

V gene TRBV4-1 combines with J gene TRBJ1-5; D remains unclear. The CDR3 spans 13 residues. Germline CDR1 MGHRA, CDR2 YSYEKL. With 4 bases removed from V and 4 bases from J, the gap between germline ends came to 8 bases. CDR3 nucleotide sequence: TGCGCCAGCAGCCCCTCAAATAATCAGCCCCAGCATTTT. It yields the protein CASSPSNNQPQHF.

About this clonotype itself: A read error may account for a junction end that differs from germline. This chain links TRBV4-1 with TRBJ2-2, with D maybe TRBD2 (5 bases). CDR1 is MGHRA, CDR2 YSYEKL, per germline. CDR3 size: 15 residues. CDR3 nucleotides: TGCGCCAGCAGCCAAGTTCCACAGAACACCGGGGAGCGGTTTTTT. Its translation is CASSQVPQNTGERFF.

The chain links TRBV3-1 to TRBJ1-5; tentatively, D is TRBD1 (5 bases). Germline lookup yields CDR1 LGHDT and CDR2 YNNKEL (reference sequence). This CDR3 comprises 17 residues. Trimming took off 4 bases at V and 5 bases at J, with 21 bases between the two ends. CDR3 loop: CASSLYTGGAHDQPQHF. The DNA for the CDR3 is TGTGCCAGCAGCCTATATACGGGTGGGGCGCACGATCAGCCCCAGCATTTT.